This is a list of T cell receptor beta chains from one sample in a study of cytomegalovirus exposure and HLA in healthy donors. The data were produced by immunoSEQ multiplex PCR, yet TCRdb's version contains in-frame clones alone and is incomplete. Among about 130,000 clones listed, approximately 85% were seen once. The sample taken for sequencing was PBMCs. These receptors were collected from a woman in her twenties or thirties in good health and CMV-seropositive. The CDR3 runs from the conserved cysteine through the conserved F or W. A D gene is named only where the DNA matches it firmly. Only part of the rows carry a size: once, few, many, or a class if the clone is expanded.

d_call: .; clone_size: .; v_call: TRBV6-5; j_call: TRBJ1-1; cdr3_nt: TGTGCCAGCAGTCGGACAGAGAACACTGAAGCTTTCTTT; cdr3_aa: CASSRTENTEAFF
d_call: .; clone_size: .; v_call: TRBV9; j_call: TRBJ2-2; cdr3_nt: TGTGCCAGCAGCGTTCCGACAGGAGAGGTCACCGGGGAGCTGTTTTTT; cdr3_aa: CASSVPTGEVTGELFF
d_call: TRBD1; clone_size: few; v_call: TRBV30; j_call: TRBJ1-2; cdr3_nt: TGTGCCTGGAGTGGCCAGGGGGCGAGTGGCTACACCTTC; cdr3_aa: CAWSGQGASGYTF
d_call: TRBD2; clone_size: .; v_call: TRBV18; j_call: TRBJ2-7; cdr3_nt: TGTGCCAGCTCCCCGGGACTAGCGGGAGGGTACGAGCAGTACTTC; cdr3_aa: CASSPGLAGGYEQYF
d_call: .; clone_size: .; v_call: TRBV6-5; j_call: TRBJ2-7; cdr3_nt: TGTGCCAGCAGTTACGAGGCAGGGGGGCGGACCGAGCAGTACTTC; cdr3_aa: CASSYEAGGRTEQYF
d_call: .; clone_size: .; v_call: TRBV6-1; j_call: TRBJ1-5; cdr3_nt: TGTGCCAGCAGTGAAGATGGAAGGAGAGTATTCCCTAATCAGCCCCAGCATTTT; cdr3_aa: CASSEDGRRVFPNQPQHF
d_call: TRBD2; clone_size: .; v_call: TRBV11-2; j_call: TRBJ2-2; cdr3_nt: TGTGCCAGCAGCTTAGGACTAGCGGGAGACGTCGGCACCGGGGAGCTGTTTTTT; cdr3_aa: CASSLGLAGDVGTGELFF
d_call: .; clone_size: .; v_call: TRBV7-2; j_call: TRBJ2-7; cdr3_nt: TGTGCCAGCAGCTTAGGAGGGCCTCCCTACGAGCAGTACTTC; cdr3_aa: CASSLGGPPYEQYF
d_call: TRBD1; clone_size: .; v_call: TRBV18; j_call: TRBJ2-1; cdr3_nt: TGTGCCAGCTCACCAATAGGGGACAGGGGATTCAATGAGCAGTTCTTC; cdr3_aa: CASSPIGDRGFNEQFF
d_call: .; clone_size: .; v_call: TRBV25-1; j_call: TRBJ1-2; cdr3_nt: TGTGCCAGCAGTGATGCCGGGTATGGCTACACCTTC; cdr3_aa: CASSDAGYGYTF
d_call: .; clone_size: .; v_call: TRBV5-1; j_call: TRBJ2-1; cdr3_nt: TGCGCCAGCAGCGCCGCTGACTCTTACAATGAGCAGTTCTTC; cdr3_aa: CASSAADSYNEQFF
d_call: TRBD1; clone_size: .; v_call: TRBV19; j_call: TRBJ1-2; cdr3_nt: TGTGCCAGTAACCGGGACAGGAACTATGGCTACACCTTC; cdr3_aa: CASNRDRNYGYTF
d_call: .; clone_size: .; v_call: TRBV7-8; j_call: TRBJ2-5; cdr3_nt: TGTGCCAGCAGCTTAGTCGCGACAGAGCTAGGGAAGACCCAGTACTTC; cdr3_aa: CASSLVATELGKTQYF
d_call: TRBD2; clone_size: .; v_call: TRBV30; j_call: TRBJ2-1; cdr3_nt: TGTGCCTGGAGTAGGCTAGCGGGCAATGAGCAGTTCTTC; cdr3_aa: CAWSRLAGNEQFF
d_call: .; clone_size: .; v_call: TRBV9; j_call: TRBJ2-7; cdr3_nt: TGTGCCAGCAGCGTAGTCGGAGTTGGGTTCGAGCAGTACTTC; cdr3_aa: CASSVVGVGFEQYF
d_call: .; clone_size: .; v_call: TRBV28; j_call: TRBJ2-2; cdr3_nt: TGTGCCAGCAGACTCACAGGGCCCGGGGAGCTGTTTTTT; cdr3_aa: CASRLTGPGELFF
d_call: .; clone_size: .; v_call: TRBV5-1; j_call: TRBJ2-3; cdr3_nt: TGCGCCACCGCCCCGGGAGACTCCACAGATACGCAGTATTTT; cdr3_aa: CATAPGDSTDTQYF
d_call: TRBD2; clone_size: .; v_call: TRBV19; j_call: TRBJ2-1; cdr3_nt: TGTGCCAGTAGTACCCTGGGCGGGAGGGGTATCAATGAGCAGTTCTTC; cdr3_aa: CASSTLGGRGINEQFF
d_call: .; clone_size: .; v_call: TRBV6-1; j_call: TRBJ1-2; cdr3_nt: TGTGCCAGCAGTGAAAGGGGCAGCCGCTATGGCTACACCTTC; cdr3_aa: CASSERGSRYGYTF
d_call: .; clone_size: .; v_call: TRBV2; j_call: TRBJ2-7; cdr3_nt: TGTGCCAGCAGTGGTGCGCTAGCATCCTACGAGCAGTACTTC; cdr3_aa: CASSGALASYEQYF